These 20 T cell receptor beta chains share one sample of origin, sequenced in a study of T cell repertoires in cytomegalovirus infection. TCRdb analysed the reads with MiXCR anew, one entry per CDR3 protein. This table has about 100,000 distinct CDR3 sequences, more than 15% appearing once. Sequencing was carried out using PBMCs. All receptors come from a human donor in good health (CMV status not recorded). Some clones in this sample may be carry-over from other donors' samples.

Turning to this clonotype: This may be a read error, as it is one base from a much larger clone. The gene calls are TRBV6-5 and TRBJ1-2, with D perhaps TRBD1 (6 bases). V lost 6 bases and J lost 2, with 13 bases in between. The CDR3 consists of 14 residues. Germline V CDR1 and CDR2: MNHEY, SVGAGI. CDR3 sequence reads: CASSPKGGNYGYTF. CDR3 sequence (DNA): TGTGCCAGCAGCCCCAAAGGGGGAAACTATGGCTACACCTTC.

This clonotype has at least ten counts. This sequence joins TRBV11-2 and TRBJ2-2; TRBD1 is a possible D gene (6 bases). Trimming shortened V by 4 bases and J by 4 bases, and 16 bases separated the two germline ends. CDR3 size: 16 residues. Germline CDR1 reads SGHAT; CDR2 reads FQNNGV. This chain's CDR3 is CASSWGLRDLTGELFF. Written as DNA, the CDR3 is TGTGCCAGCAGCTGGGGGCTCCGGGACCTCACCGGGGAGCTGTTTTTT. Full variable domain (missing parts from reference TRBV11-2 and TRBJ2-2): EAGVAQSPRYKIIEKRQSVAFWCNPISGHATLYWYQQILGQGPKLLIQFQNNGVVDDSQLPKDRFSAERLKGVDSTLKIQPAKLEDSAVYLCASSWGLRDLTGELFFGEGSRLTVL.

This clonotype appeared many times. This chain joins TRBV4-3 and TRBJ2-3, with 10 bases matching TRBD1. Germline lookup yields CDR1 LGHNA and CDR2 YSLEER. The length of the CDR3 is 16 residues. The ends lost 5 bases at V and 6 bases at J; junction bases unmatched: 11. The DNA for the CDR3 is TGCGCCAGCAGCGCCGGGGACAGGGGTATGTCGGATACGCAGTATTTT. This encodes CASSAGDRGMSDTQYF.

In this sample, this clonotype turned up many times. The rearrangement uses TRBV7-2 and TRBJ2-3; D perhaps matches TRBD1 (5 bases). Germline CDR1 SGHTA, CDR2 FQGNSA. V was clipped by 1 base and J by 3 bases, with 5 bases between them. CDR3 length: 13 residues. The CDR3 nucleotides are TGTGCCAGCAGCTTAGGACAGACAGATACGCAGTATTTT. This gives the protein CASSLGQTDTQYF.

This clonotype was seen many times. The chain links TRBV20-1 to TRBJ1-1; D possibly corresponds to TRBD1 (5 bases). CDR1 is DFQATT, CDR2 SNEGSKA, per germline (reference sequence). The CDR3 has 13 residues. V was pared by 4 bases and J by 3 bases, with 12 bases between. CDR3 sequence (DNA): TGCAGTGCTACCGGGGGACGGGACACTGAAGCTTTCTTT. Amino acids: CSATGGRDTEAFF.

The chain links TRBV10-3 to TRBJ2-1; 11 positions agree with TRBD2. The V and J ends lost 2 bases and 3 bases, in that order; junction bases with no gene match: 6. The CDR3 sequence is 17 residues long. Per germline, CDR1 ENHRY and CDR2 SYGVKD. The CDR3 sequence is CAISEPETSGGYNEQFF. Written as DNA, the CDR3 is TGTGCCATCAGTGAGCCAGAAACTAGCGGGGGCTACAATGAGCAGTTCTTC.

This clonotype was counted ten times or more. This rearrangement joins TRBV7-3 to TRBJ1-5; 7 bases fit TRBD1. CDR3 length: 16 residues. The germline V gene encodes CDR1 SGHTA and CDR2 FQGTGA. V shed 2 bases and J 2 bases; nucleotides not matched to a gene: 6. The DNA of the CDR3 is TGTGCCAGCAGCTTATTCAGACAGGGTGGCAATCAGCCCCAGCATTTT. It yields the protein CASSLFRQGGNQPQHF.

This clonotype was found many times. The genes are TRBV6-5 and TRBJ2-6; D not resolved. The CDR3 has 17 amino acids. Germline assignment: CDR1 MNHEY and CDR2 SVGAGI. V gave up 4 bases and J gave up 0 bases, with 13 bases separating them. The chain's CDR3 is CASSSQRRSSGANVLTF. CDR3 nucleotide sequence: TGTGCCAGCAGTTCCCAAAGGCGAAGCTCTGGGGCCAACGTCCTGACTTTC.

The chain is built from TRBV28 and TRBJ2-7, with a possible D match to TRBD1 (6 bases). The CDR3 covers 16 residues. Germline V gene data show CDR1 as MDHEN and CDR2 as SYDVKM. Trimming cost V 3 bases and J 3 bases, with 18 bases left between them. CDR3 nucleotides: TGTGCCAGCAGTTTCATAGGGGGAAGGGTCGGCTACGAGCAGTACTTC. This translates into CASSFIGGRVGYEQYF.

At least ten counts were recorded for this clonotype. The rearrangement links TRBV7-2 to TRBJ1-1, with D unresolved. Trimming took off 7 bases at V and 3 bases at J, with 12 bases between the two ends. Germline CDR1 SGHTA, CDR2 FQGNSA. The CDR3 covers 13 residues. The CDR3 reads CASTREGYTEAFF. The CDR3 bases are TGTGCCAGCACCCGTGAAGGGTACACTGAAGCTTTCTTT.

This clonotype was seen more than once but under ten times. The genes are TRBV11-2 and TRBJ2-3, with D unclear. The V gene lost 0 bases and the J gene lost 6 bases, with 4 bases spanning the gap. The CDR3 extends over 12 amino acids. Looked up from germline, CDR1 is SGHAT and CDR2 is FQNNGV. CDR3 amino acids: CASSLDRDTQYF. DNA of the CDR3: TGTGCCAGCAGCTTAGATCGCGATACGCAGTATTTT.

This clonotype was recorded a few times. V is TRBV5-4 and J is TRBJ1-4; no definite D call. Germline CDR1 is SGHNT and CDR2 is YYREEE (reference sequence). The CDR3 loop spans 14 amino acids. V lost 0 bases and J 3 bases, leaving 6 bases between the germline ends. The CDR3 region is CASSLEGPNEKLFF. Here the CDR3 DNA reads TGTGCCAGCAGCTTGGAAGGCCCTAATGAAAAACTGTTTTTT.

Worth noting for this clonotype: A much larger clone differs from this one at a single base, so this may be a read error. This rearrangement joins TRBV6-6 to TRBJ2-1; 8 nucleotides line up with TRBD2. This CDR3 region has 15 residues. The V gene's germline CDR1 is MNHNY and CDR2 SVGAGI (reference sequence). The CDR3 loop reads CTSSYGRGDLGEQFF. In nucleotides, the CDR3 is TGTACCAGCAGTTACGGGCGGGGGGACTTGGGTGAGCAGTTCTTC.

The chain recombines TRBV7-9 with TRBJ1-6; D is undetermined. This CDR3 comprises 12 residues. CDR1 and CDR2 (germline): SEHNR, FQNEAQ (reference sequence). Trimming shortened V by 1 base and J by 10 bases, and 5 bases separated the two germline ends. The CDR3 protein is CASSLGGSPLHF. The CDR3 region has the DNA TGTGCCAGCAGCTTAGGCGGCTCACCCCTCCACTTT.

The V and J genes are TRBV28 and TRBJ2-7; TRBD1 matches at 9 bases. V lost 5 bases and J lost 3; bases outside the gene matches: 5. Germline CDR1 MDHEN, CDR2 SYDVKM. CDR3 length: 14 amino acids. Here the CDR3 reads CASSPADRGYEQYF. The CDR3 region has the DNA TGTGCCAGCAGTCCGGCGGACAGGGGCTACGAGCAGTACTTC. The full variable domain, its missing parts supplied by reference TRBV28 and TRBJ2-7, is DVKVTQSSRYLVKRTGEKVFLECVQDMDHENMFWYRQDPGLGLRLIYFSYDVKMKEKGDIPEGYSVSREKKERFSLILESASTNQTSMYLCASSPADRGYEQYFGPGTRLTVT.

This clonotype appeared many times. The chain links TRBV7-2 to TRBJ1-1; 8 bases agree with TRBD1. Trimming at V came to 5 bases and at J to 7 bases, leaving 9 bases not matched to a gene. This CDR3 has 14 amino acids. CDR1 SGHTA and CDR2 FQGNSA come from the germline V gene. Written as DNA, the CDR3 is TGTGCCAGCAGCCGGGGACAGGTGAATGATGAAGCTTTCTTT. Translation gives CASSRGQVNDEAFF.

This clonotype came up many times. V gene TRBV12-3 or TRBV12-4 combines with J gene TRBJ2-4; perhaps TRBD2 as D (7 bases). The length of the CDR3 is 15 residues. V was shortened by 7 bases and J by 6 bases, with 19 bases between the two germline ends. The CDR3 is CASNWGGGRGNIQYF. The CDR3 nucleotides are TGTGCCAGCAACTGGGGCGGGGGCCGAGGAAACATTCAGTACTTC.

This clonotype was counted only a few times. The rearrangement uses TRBV7-9 and TRBJ1-1; D gene ambiguous. The V gene lost 5 bases and the J gene lost 8 bases, with 12 bases spanning the gap. Germline V CDR1 and CDR2: SEHNR, FQNEAQ (reference sequence). The CDR3 is made up of 12 amino acids. The CDR3 DNA follows: TGTGCCAGCAGCCCGGGGTCGCTGGAAGCTTTCTTT. It translates to CASSPGSLEAFF.

This clonotype has at least ten counts. DNA for the CDR3: TGTGCCAGCAGAGGACAGGGAACTAACTATGGCTACACCTTC. Its translation: CASRGQGTNYGYTF. This sequence joins TRBV7-2 and TRBJ1-2; TRBD1 agrees at 8 bases. This CDR3 is 14 amino acids long. The junction had 3 bases not matched to a gene; V was cut back by 6 bases and J by 0 bases. Germline V gene sequence: CDR1 SGHTA, CDR2 FQGNSA. Full variable domain (remainder filled in from reference TRBV7-2 and TRBJ1-2): GAGVSQSPSNKVTEKGKDVELRCDPISGHTALYWYRQSLGQGLEFLIYFQGNSAPDKSGLPSDRFSAERTGGSVSTLTIQRTQQEDSAVYLCASRGQGTNYGYTFGSGTRLTVV.

V gene TRBV6-4 combines with J gene TRBJ2-1; D ambiguous. Trimming took off 3 bases at V and 4 bases at J, with 7 bases between the two ends. CDR1 is MRHNA, CDR2 SNTAGT, per germline. The CDR3 is 13 residues long. The CDR3 sequence: CASSEDIYNEQFF. CDR3 bases: TGTGCCAGCAGTGAAGACATTTACAATGAGCAGTTCTTC.